These 27 T cell receptor beta chains came from one sample sequenced in a study of T-cell memory formation after mild COVID-19. TCRdb fed the 5' RACE reads into MiXCR, producing one record per CDR3 protein. The repertoire includes some 150,000 distinct CDR3 sequences, about a fifth of them detected once, and 2% to 2.5% sits in the top ten. Specimen: PBMCs or a T cell subset sorted from them (not recorded which). Source of these receptors: an adult woman who had mild COVID-19 (a few samples of this study predate the infection). Cell type and time point are not known.

V gene TRBV5-1 combines with J gene TRBJ1-6, with 7 bases fitting TRBD1. The trim removed 4 bases at V and 9 bases at J, leaving 7 bases unmatched. CDR1 and CDR2 from the germline V gene are SGHRS and YFSETQ. There are 14 residues in the CDR3. The CDR3 here is CASSKEGALSPLHF. CDR3 bases: TGCGCCAGCAGCAAAGAGGGGGCACTTTCACCCCTCCACTTT.

A few counts support this clonotype. The chain has TRBV24-1 and TRBJ2-7, with D unclear. The CDR3 contains 14 residues. V was pared by 0 bases and J by 4 bases, with 9 bases between. The germline V gene has CDR1 KGHDR and CDR2 SFDVKD. The chain's CDR3 is CATSDLRQLYEQYF. The CDR3 DNA follows: TGTGCCACCAGTGATTTGCGGCAGTTGTACGAGCAGTACTTC.

The V and J genes are TRBV7-8 and TRBJ2-3; 8 nucleotides line up with TRBD2. The V gene's germline CDR1 is SGHVS and CDR2 FQNEAQ. Trimming took 2 bases from V and 11 from J; bases not matched to a gene: 24. The CDR3 spans 19 residues. The DNA for the CDR3 is TGTGCCAGCAGCTTAATGGCGGGTCGTGTCGCGGGAGGACGGCTTTTGCAGTATTTT. Protein sequence: CASSLMAGRVAGGRLLQYF.

This chain connects TRBV20-1 to TRBJ1-1, with 9 bases lining up with TRBD1. The germline CDR1 and CDR2 sequences are DFQATT and SNEGSKA (reference sequence). This CDR3 has 15 amino acids. V shed 1 base and J 9 bases; nucleotides not matched to a gene: 12. CDR3 amino acids: CSARVPGQGEGKAFF. The CDR3 DNA is TGCAGTGCTAGAGTTCCGGGACAGGGAGAAGGGAAAGCTTTCTTT.

The rearrangement links TRBV3-1 to TRBJ1-2; D unresolved. The CDR3 length is 13 residues. Between the trimmed V and J ends, which lost 6 bases and 4 bases, there was a span of 12 bases. Germline V gene sequence: CDR1 LGHDT, CDR2 YNNKEL (reference sequence). CDR3 sequence reads: CASSYQRSYGYTF. The DNA for the CDR3 is TGTGCCAGCAGTTACCAAAGGAGCTATGGCTACACCTTC.

This clonotype was observed a few times. The V and J genes are TRBV9 and TRBJ2-7; no clear D. This CDR3 is 14 amino acids long. Per germline, CDR1 SGDLS and CDR2 YYNGEE. V gave up 0 bases and J gave up 6 bases, with 13 bases separating them. CDR3 amino acids: CASSVDATLGEQYF. The DNA for the CDR3 is TGTGCCAGCAGCGTAGACGCCACCCTCGGCGAGCAGTACTTC. Full variable domain (missing parts from reference TRBV9 and TRBJ2-7): DSGVTQTPKHLITATGQRVTLRCSPRSGDLSVYWYQQSLDQGLQFLIQYYNGEERAKGNILERFSAQQFPDLHSELNLSSLELGDSALYFCASSVDATLGEQYFGPGTRLTVT.

The chain employs TRBV5-4 and TRBJ1-1, with D possibly being TRBD1 (6 bases). Germline V gives CDR1 SGHNT, CDR2 YYREEE (reference sequence). Between the trimmed V and J ends, which lost 4 bases and 1 base, there was a span of 14 bases. There are 15 residues in the CDR3. The CDR3 DNA follows: TGTGCCAGCAGCGGGGGCCCGTCCCCGAACACTGAAGCTTTCTTT. This translates into CASSGGPSPNTEAFF.

This clonotype was observed a handful of times. The chain joins TRBV4-1 to TRBJ2-2, with D possibly matching TRBD2 (5 bases). V was pared by 0 bases and J by 6 bases, with 8 bases between. The germline V gene encodes CDR1 MGHRA and CDR2 YSYEKL. The CDR3 length is 14 residues. CDR3 nucleotides: TGCGCCAGCAGCCAAGATCGGGGTTCCGGGGAGCTGTTTTTT. Encoded protein: CASSQDRGSGELFF.

The chain employs TRBV23-1 and TRBJ1-2; D is undetermined. TRBV23-1 carries the ORF label, with uncertain function. The V gene lost 0 bases and the J gene lost 3 bases, with 17 bases spanning the gap. The CDR3 totals 17 residues. CDR3 residues: CASSQSSLGPPDYGYTF. CDR3 sequence (DNA): TGCGCCAGCAGTCAATCGTCCTTGGGCCCTCCCGACTATGGCTACACCTTC.

The count of this clonotype is one. The CDR3: CASSYTGTVSSGANVLTF. The CDR3 DNA sequence: TGTGCCAGCAGCTATACTGGGACCGTCAGCTCTGGGGCCAACGTCCTGACTTTC. The genes are TRBV5-5 and TRBJ2-6; D tentatively reads TRBD1 or TRBD2 (5 bases each). Germline CDR1 is SGHKS and CDR2 is YYEKEE (reference sequence). Trimming removed 3 bases from V and 0 bases from J, with 16 bases in between. This CDR3 is 18 amino acids long.

The rearrangement joins TRBV3-1 to TRBJ2-1, with TRBD2 matching 13 bases. This CDR3 has 17 amino acids. With 4 bases clipped from V and 7 bases from J, the junction kept 10 bases outside the gene matches. Germline lookup yields CDR1 LGHDT and CDR2 YNNKEL (reference sequence). CDR3 region: CASSRRGTSGEGNEQFF. The CDR3 bases are TGTGCCAGCAGCCGACGAGGGACTAGCGGGGAAGGGAATGAGCAGTTCTTC.

This chain uses TRBV19 with TRBJ2-5; D remains ambiguous. This CDR3 has 11 residues. With 4 bases removed from V and 7 bases from J, the gap between germline ends came to 7 bases. CDR1 is LNHDA, CDR2 SQIVND, per germline (reference sequence). CDR3 in amino acids: CASSTWGTQYF. DNA for the CDR3: TGTGCCAGTAGTACGTGGGGGACCCAGTACTTC. Complete variable domain (other parts from reference TRBV19 and TRBJ2-5): DGGITQSPKYLFRKEGQNVTLSCEQNLNHDAMYWYRQDPGQGLRLIYYSQIVNDFQKGDIAEGYSVSREKKESFPLTVTSAQKNPTAFYLCASSTWGTQYFGPGTRLLVL.

This clonotype has more than one count but fewer than ten. The chain combines TRBV7-9 with TRBJ2-3; perhaps TRBD2 as D (5 bases). The germline CDR1 and CDR2 sequences are SEHNR and FQNEAQ (reference sequence). The CDR3 consists of 13 residues. The V and J ends lost 5 bases and 3 bases respectively, with 9 bases between them. CDR3 sequence: CASSLGKTDTQYF. For the CDR3, the DNA is TGTGCCAGCAGCCTCGGGAAGACAGATACGCAGTATTTT.

V is TRBV12-3 or TRBV12-4 and J is TRBJ2-7, with D unclear. This CDR3 has 15 amino acids. V shed 5 bases and J shed 6 bases, with 20 bases lying between them. This CDR3 is CASSTLPDAAFEQYF. The CDR3 DNA reads TGTGCCAGCAGTACTCTTCCTGACGCAGCATTCGAGCAGTACTTC.

The CDR3 is CASSLGDPRYGELFF. CDR3 nucleotide sequence: TGTGCCAGCAGCTTAGGCGACCCCCGGTACGGGGAGCTGTTTTTT. The rearrangement uses TRBV7-2 and TRBJ2-2, with D unresolved. The CDR3 has 15 amino acids. The V end lost 1 base, the J end lost 7 bases, and 13 bases lay between the germline ends. Germline V CDR1 and CDR2: SGHTA, FQGNSA.

This clonotype showed up many times. The V call is TRBV18, the J call TRBJ2-1; TRBD2 matches at 12 bases. Germline CDR1 is KGHSH and CDR2 is LQKENI. CDR3 size: 20 residues. The trim removed 4 bases at V and 3 bases at J, leaving 16 bases unmatched. The CDR3 loop is CASSLAVLAGGPLHYNEQFF. The CDR3 nucleotides are TGTGCCAGCTCACTAGCGGTACTAGCGGGAGGCCCCCTGCACTACAATGAGCAGTTCTTC.

This clonotype was detected many times. The chain couples TRBV12-3 or TRBV12-4 to TRBJ2-7; 9 nucleotides line up with TRBD2. The CDR3 has 18 amino acids. With 6 bases clipped from V and 2 bases from J, the junction kept 17 bases outside the gene matches. The CDR3 loop is CASRTVAGVSQNAYEQYF. The DNA for the CDR3 is TGTGCCAGCAGGACAGTAGCGGGAGTGTCGCAGAATGCCTACGAGCAGTACTTC.

This clonotype was seen more than once but under ten times. This CDR3 reads CASSSTAKETQYF. CDR3 in DNA: TGTGCCAGCAGCTCCACCGCCAAAGAGACCCAGTACTTC. The gene calls are TRBV7-8 and TRBJ2-5; no clear D gene. Germline CDR1 and CDR2: SGHVS and FQNEAQ. This CDR3 has 13 amino acids. The V end lost 4 bases, the J end lost 3 bases, and 9 bases lay between the germline ends.

This clonotype was seen more than once but under ten times. The V and J genes are TRBV6-2 or TRBV6-3 and TRBJ2-3, with D unclear. CDR3 length equals 13 residues. Trimming took 6 bases from V and 4 from J, leaving 11 bases between them. Germline CDR1 and CDR2: MNHEY and SVGEGT. The CDR3 DNA reads TGTGCCAGCAGGTCTGGAAAATCAGATACGCAGTATTTT. Translating gives CASRSGKSDTQYF.

The chain has TRBV2 and TRBJ1-6; a possible D gene is TRBD1 (6 bases). CDR3 length: 14 amino acids. CDR1 is SNHLY, CDR2 FYNNEI, per germline. V shed 6 bases and J shed 7 bases, with 13 bases lying between them. The CDR3 loop is CASRTTGINSPLHF. The CDR3 DNA reads TGTGCCAGCAGAACTACAGGGATAAATTCACCCCTCCACTTT.

The chain recombines TRBV11-2 with TRBJ2-1; no reliable D call. The germline V gene encodes CDR1 SGHAT and CDR2 FQNNGV. Trimming took off 2 bases at V and 6 bases at J, with 8 bases between the two ends. CDR3 length: 13 amino acids. The CDR3 reads CASSLSTGNEQFF. The CDR3 bases are TGTGCCAGCAGCTTATCGACTGGCAATGAGCAGTTCTTC.

The sample holds many counts of this clonotype. The chain carries TRBV4-1 and TRBJ1-2, with 7 nucleotides matching TRBD1. J gave up 6 bases and V 3 bases, and 16 bases lay outside the gene matches. CDR1 MGHRA and CDR2 YSYEKL come from the germline V gene. This CDR3 spans 17 amino acids. CDR3 residues: CASSQLTGRVAKDGYTF. DNA for the CDR3: TGCGCCAGCAGCCAGTTGACAGGGAGAGTGGCGAAGGATGGCTACACCTTC.

The table lists this clonotype with a few counts. The chain is built from TRBV29-1 and TRBJ2-7, with D maybe TRBD2 (6 bases). The germline V gene has CDR1 SQVTM and CDR2 ANQGSEA. The CDR3 is 11 residues long. V was trimmed by 6 bases and J by 3 bases, leaving 9 bases between them. CDR3 loop: CSVGRHYEQYF. The CDR3 region has the DNA TGCAGCGTCGGGAGACACTACGAGCAGTACTTC.

This clonotype was seen a few times. This chain uses TRBV6-5 with TRBJ2-1, with D possibly being TRBD2 (6 bases). Germline CDR1 is MNHEY and CDR2 is SVGAGI. This CDR3 has 12 residues. V was clipped by 7 bases and J by 9 bases, with 13 bases between them. Here the CDR3 reads CASTSSVGEQFF. CDR3 sequence (DNA): TGTGCCAGCACCTCTAGCGTTGGTGAGCAGTTCTTC.

This sequence joins TRBV20-1 and TRBJ2-1; TRBD2 matches 13 bases. The germline gives CDR1 DFQATT, CDR2 SNEGSKA (reference sequence). J was trimmed by 0 bases and V by 6 bases; bases with no gene match: 5. The CDR3 runs to 16 residues. The CDR3 sequence: CSADGLAGDSYNEQFF. The CDR3 DNA follows: TGCAGTGCGGACGGACTAGCGGGAGACTCCTACAATGAGCAGTTCTTC.

The chain uses TRBV12-3 or TRBV12-4 and TRBJ1-1, with TRBD1 as a possible D gene (6 bases). Trimming removed 2 bases at V and 3 bases at J, with 19 bases between. The CDR3 is made up of 17 amino acids. The CDR3 here is CASSLSPGGGRHTEAFF. The CDR3 region has the DNA TGTGCCAGCAGTTTATCCCCGGGTGGGGGCCGTCACACTGAAGCTTTCTTT.

The chain is built from TRBV7-9 and TRBJ1-1; TRBD1 matches 9 bases. Germline lookup yields CDR1 SEHNR and CDR2 FQNEAQ (reference sequence). J was trimmed by 4 bases and V by 5 bases; bases with no gene match: 11. This CDR3 region has 16 residues. The CDR3 sequence: CASSDRIGTGFTEAFF. CDR3 nucleotides: TGTGCCAGCAGCGACCGTATTGGGACAGGGTTCACTGAAGCTTTCTTT.